This T cell receptor (beta chain) emerged from a study of T cell responses to AZD1222 COVID-19 vaccine. V dropped 2 bases and J dropped 1 base, with 11 bases sitting between them. The CDR3 runs 15 residues. CDR1 and CDR2 (germline): MNHEY, SVGAGI. Sequencing used immunoSEQ multiplex PCR; TCRdb keeps in-frame clones, though not all of them. The data hold about 170,000 clones, with around 90% observed a single time. The origin of this receptor is an adult in good health. The chain is built from TRBV6-5 and TRBJ2-5; no clear D gene. This sample comprised peripheral blood, obtained on day 0 of AZD1222 vaccination. CDR3 coding DNA: TGTGCCAGCAGTTACAGCTTTGGGTTCCAAGAGACCCAGTACTTC. This codes for CASSYSFGFQETQYF.